Listed here are 26 T cell receptor beta chains from one sample, sequenced in a study of blood T cell repertoires in COVID-19 (dated by TCRdb to 2020 to 2022). Libraries were made using the immunoSEQ multiplex PCR assay. The clones in this table, taken by TCRdb from immuneACCESS, are in-frame only. Not every clone is retained; where verified, under half of the shortfall comes from an unresolved V gene, and the cause of the rest is unknown. In all, the sample holds a few hundred thousand clones, and 80% to 90% of those were seen once. The top ten clones comprise over 0.95% of the sample. Sequenced sample: PBMCs or T cells enriched from blood (not recorded which). The receptors stem from a man younger than 30 who had recovered from COVID-19.

The CDR3 protein is CASSLVPRGRVGETQYF. CDR3 DNA: TGTGCCAGCAGCTTAGTCCCCAGGGGGCGTGTTGGGGAGACCCAGTACTTC. The chain joins TRBV11-2 to TRBJ2-5; 8 bases line up with TRBD1. CDR3 length equals 17 residues. V was clipped by 1 base and J by 5 bases; unmatched bases: 12. In germline, CDR1 is SGHAT, CDR2 FQNNGV.

The table lists this clone with a few counts. The rearrangement joins TRBV6-5 to TRBJ2-5, with 8 positions matching TRBD2. CDR3 length: 15 amino acids. The J segment lost 4 bases and the V segment lost 7 bases, leaving 11 bases of the junction unmatched. CDR1 is MNHEY, CDR2 SVGAGI, per germline. The CDR3 DNA follows: TGTGCCAGCAAGGCGGGGGGAGCGGCAGGAGAGACCCAGTACTTC. Protein sequence: CASKAGGAAGETQYF.

The chain couples TRBV27 to TRBJ2-7; D is uncertain. Trimming removed 3 bases at V and 0 bases at J, with 6 bases between. Per germline, CDR1 MNHEY and CDR2 SMNVEV (reference sequence). The CDR3 extends over 13 amino acids. Here the CDR3 reads CASSLRNSYEQYF. CDR3 nucleotides: TGTGCCAGCAGTTTGCGAAACTCCTACGAGCAGTACTTC.

V gene TRBV4-3 combines with J gene TRBJ1-3; D not resolved. This CDR3 is 17 amino acids long. Germline V gives CDR1 LGHNA, CDR2 YSLEER. V lost 2 bases to trimming and J lost 0 bases, with 14 bases between them. The CDR3 sequence: CASSQTSSRYSGNTIYF. CDR3 DNA sequence: TGCGCCAGCAGCCAAACATCCTCGAGGTACTCTGGAAACACCATATATTTT.

The chain carries TRBV28 and TRBJ2-3; TRBD1 is a possible D gene (5 bases). The germline V gene has CDR1 MDHEN and CDR2 SYDVKM. The ends were cut back, 8 bases at V and 1 base at J, with 16 bases in the middle. The CDR3 is 15 residues long. In nucleotides, the CDR3 is TGTGCCAGCCTTAAGGACACTGTCGGCACAGATACGCAGTATTTT. It encodes CASLKDTVGTDTQYF. Together with reference TRBV28 and TRBJ2-3, the CDR3 gives the full variable domain: DVKVTQSSRYLVKRTGEKVFLECVQDMDHENMFWYRQDPGLGLRLIYFSYDVKMKEKGDIPEGYSVSREKKERFSLILESASTNQTSMYLCASLKDTVGTDTQYFGPGTRLTVL.

The rearrangement joins TRBV10-3 to TRBJ2-2; the match to TRBD2 covers 8 bases. Germline CDR1 and CDR2: ENHRY and SYGVKD. This CDR3 spans 15 amino acids. V trimming: 4 bases; J trimming: 7 bases; junction bases outside the gene matches: 8. The CDR3: CAISGISGTNGELFF. CDR3 in DNA: TGTGCCATCAGTGGGATTAGCGGGACGAACGGGGAGCTGTTTTTT.

The genes are TRBV10-1 and TRBJ2-3; D gene uncertain. The ends were cut back, 2 bases at V and 2 bases at J, with 5 bases in the middle. Germline CDR1 reads WNHNN; CDR2 reads SYGVQD (reference sequence). There are 13 residues in the CDR3. The CDR3 region has the DNA TGCGCCAGCAGTGAGGCCTACACAGATACGCAGTATTTT. This translates into CASSEAYTDTQYF.

V gene TRBV29-1 combines with J gene TRBJ2-3, with 7 bases identical to TRBD2. The germline V gene has CDR1 SQVTM and CDR2 ANQGSEA. With 8 bases clipped from V and 4 bases from J, the junction kept 12 bases outside the gene matches. This CDR3 contains 14 residues. The CDR3 sequence is CSFTGLGIADTQYF. The CDR3 DNA reads as TGCAGCTTCACCGGACTAGGAATCGCAGATACGCAGTATTTT.

The rearrangement uses TRBV11-2 and TRBJ1-1, with 8 bases identical to TRBD1. J was trimmed by 1 base and V by 2 bases; bases with no gene match: 0. From germline, CDR1 is SGHAT and CDR2 FQNNGV. There are 14 residues in the CDR3. Here the CDR3 DNA reads TGTGCCAGCAGCTTAACAGGGGGGAACACTGAAGCTTTCTTT. Its protein product is CASSLTGGNTEAFF.

The chain carries TRBV21-1 and TRBJ1-5; the D call TRBD1 from the table was never checked on the DNA. TRBV21-1 is recorded as a pseudogene. CDR3 length: 19 residues. The CDR3 spells CASSKRRSSNRESNQPQHF. The CDR3, as DNA: TGTGCCAGCAGCAAACGAAGGTCGTCTAACAGGGAGAGCAATCAGCCCCAGCATTTT.

The J gene is TRBJ1-4, the V gene TRBV12-3 or TRBV12-4; 7 nucleotides align to TRBD1. The CDR3 is 12 residues long. V lost 4 bases, J lost 13 bases, and 6 bases stayed unmatched. DNA for the CDR3: TGTGCCAGCAGTTCGGGGACAGCCTCACTGTTTTTT. It specifies CASSSGTASLFF.

CDR3 amino acids: CASSGQGLSNTGELFF. As DNA, the CDR3 is TGTGCCAGCAGCGGGCAGGGGTTGTCGAACACCGGGGAGCTGTTTTTT. The rearrangement joins TRBV2 to TRBJ2-2, with D possibly TRBD1 on 6 matching bases. The V end was cut by 6 bases, the J end by 0 bases, with 14 bases between. Germline CDR1 SNHLY, CDR2 FYNNEI. This CDR3 is 16 amino acids long.

The chain is built from TRBV5-5 and TRBJ1-2, with a weak D call TRBD1 (6 bases). The CDR3 is made up of 12 amino acids. Germline V CDR1 and CDR2: SGHKS, YYEKEE (reference sequence). Trimming took off 4 bases at V and 14 bases at J, with 18 bases between the two ends. CDR3 nucleotides: TGTGCCAGCAGCCGCCTTGGACAGCCGGATACCTTC. Translating it yields CASSRLGQPDTF.

The chain combines TRBV11-1 with TRBJ1-1; 7 nucleotides match TRBD1. The V and J ends lost 7 bases and 1 base, in that order; junction bases with no gene match: 9. Germline CDR1 reads SGHAT; CDR2 reads FQDESV (reference sequence). This CDR3 is built from 15 residues. CDR3: CASTPPGTANTEAFF. Written as DNA, the CDR3 is TGTGCCAGCACCCCACCCGGGACAGCGAACACTGAAGCTTTCTTT.

The J gene is TRBJ2-7, the V gene TRBV18, with 10 bases lining up with TRBD1. The CDR3 runs to 14 residues. Germline CDR1 reads KGHSH; CDR2 reads LQKENI. J was trimmed by 5 bases and V by 3 bases; bases with no gene match: 4. The CDR3 loop reads CASSPQDRGNEQYF. The DNA of the CDR3 is TGTGCCAGCTCACCCCAGGACAGGGGGAACGAGCAGTACTTC. The full variable domain, with the rest looked up from reference TRBV18 and TRBJ2-7, is NAGVMQNPRHLVRRRGQEARLRCSPMKGHSHVYWYRQLPEEGLKFMVYLQKENIIDESGMPKERFSAEFPKEGPSILRIQQVVRGDSAAYFCASSPQDRGNEQYFGPGTRLTVT.

The gene calls are TRBV5-1 and TRBJ2-3; the match to TRBD2 covers 13 bases. The J segment lost 4 bases and the V segment lost 4 bases, leaving 6 bases of the junction unmatched. This CDR3 contains 16 residues. The germline V gene encodes CDR1 SGHRS and CDR2 YFSETQ. The CDR3 region has the DNA TGCGCCAGCAGCCGATCTGGACTAGCGGGGGCAGATACGCAGTATTTT. This encodes CASSRSGLAGADTQYF.

The chain combines TRBV13 with TRBJ1-4; 11 bases are shared with TRBD1. CDR3 length: 15 residues. Trimming removed 5 bases from V and 6 bases from J; junction bases left unmatched: 5. CDR1 and CDR2 from the germline V gene are PRHDT and FYEKMQ (reference sequence). As DNA, the CDR3 is TGTGCCAGCAGCATCGGGACAGGGGGTGATGAAAAACTGTTTTTT. It specifies CASSIGTGGDEKLFF. Full variable domain (missing parts from reference TRBV13 and TRBJ1-4): AAGVIQSPRHLIKEKRETATLKCYPIPRHDTVYWYQQGPGQDPQFLISFYEKMQSDKGSIPDRFSAQQFSDYHSELNMSSLELGDSALYFCASSIGTGGDEKLFFGSGTQLSVL.

The genes are TRBV4-1 and TRBJ2-3; tentatively, D is TRBD2 (5 bases). Trimming cost V 4 bases and J 0 bases, with 11 bases left between them. Per the germline V gene, CDR1 is MGHRA and CDR2 is YSYEKL. The CDR3 is made up of 15 amino acids. For the CDR3, the DNA is TGCGCCAGCAGCCCCCAAGGCGGGAGCACAGATACGCAGTATTTT. Its protein product is CASSPQGGSTDTQYF.

The V and J genes are TRBV2 and TRBJ1-2; 7 nucleotides agree with TRBD1. Per germline, CDR1 SNHLY and CDR2 FYNNEI. Trimming removed 5 bases from V and 3 bases from J; junction bases left unmatched: 9. CDR3 size: 15 residues. The CDR3 here is CASSPTTGTDYGYTF. Here the CDR3 DNA reads TGTGCCAGCAGTCCGACGACCGGGACAGACTATGGCTACACCTTC.

This clone was counted only a few times. This chain connects TRBV25-1 to TRBJ2-2; 10 bases line up with TRBD2. The CDR3 covers 14 residues. V was clipped by 10 bases and J by 5 bases; unmatched bases: 7. Germline CDR1 reads MGHDK; CDR2 reads SYGVNS. The CDR3 DNA reads as TGTGCCACCATGAATAGCGGGGGGACCGGGGAGCTGTTTTTT. It yields the protein CATMNSGGTGELFF.

CDR3 residues: CASSEPRTGGRNTGELFF. The CDR3 DNA is TGCGCCAGCAGTGAACCTCGGACAGGGGGCCGGAACACCGGGGAGCTGTTTTTT. The chain links TRBV10-1 to TRBJ2-2; 11 bases fit TRBD1. CDR3 length equals 18 residues. Germline CDR1 WNHNN, CDR2 SYGVQD (reference sequence). V lost 3 bases to trimming and J lost 1 base; unmatched junction nucleotides: 7.

The V call is TRBV27, the J call TRBJ2-7; D may be TRBD1 (6 bases). Germline CDR1 is MNHEY and CDR2 is SMNVEV (reference sequence). The CDR3 totals 15 residues. V was trimmed by 2 bases and J by 0 bases, leaving 11 bases between them. CDR3 bases: TGTGCCAGCAGTTTAGGGGGCTCGCACTCCTACGAGCAGTACTTC. Protein: CASSLGGSHSYEQYF.

This chain uses TRBV28 with TRBJ2-2; D possibly corresponds to TRBD1 (6 bases). The length of the CDR3 is 16 residues. Deletions cut 4 bases from V and 0 bases from J, with 12 bases between. CDR1 is MDHEN and CDR2 is SYDVKM in the germline V gene. The CDR3 DNA sequence: TGTGCCAGCAGTTGGAGCCGACAGGCGAACACCGGGGAGCTGTTTTTT. It codes for CASSWSRQANTGELFF.

The J gene is TRBJ1-1, the V gene TRBV7-9; possible D gene TRBD1, 6 bases. The germline V gene has CDR1 SEHNR and CDR2 FQNEAQ (reference sequence). Trimming cost V 3 bases and J 3 bases, with 14 bases left between them. This CDR3 has 15 residues. The CDR3 DNA is TGTGCCAGCAGCTTGGGGAGGGGGGAAGACACTGAAGCTTTCTTT. This gives the protein CASSLGRGEDTEAFF.

The CDR3 loop is CASSRLAGAMWYEQYF. The CDR3 DNA reads as TGTGCCAGCTCTCGGCTAGCGGGAGCGATGTGGTACGAGCAGTACTTC. The J gene is TRBJ2-7, the V gene TRBV27, with 10 bases that match TRBD2. Trimming at V came to 8 bases and at J to 4 bases, leaving 14 bases not matched to a gene. This CDR3 spans 16 amino acids. CDR1 MNHEY and CDR2 SMNVEV come from the germline V gene (reference sequence).

The chain uses TRBV7-3 and TRBJ2-1; D gene uncertain. The CDR3 runs 19 residues. V was shortened by 8 bases and J by 1 base, with 27 bases between the two germline ends. Germline V lookup: CDR1 SGHTA, CDR2 FQGTGA. In DNA form, the CDR3 reads TGTGCCAGCCCCTCAGCCAGAAAGACGGCGGATGGGTCCTACAATGAGCAGTTCTTC. This encodes CASPSARKTADGSYNEQFF.